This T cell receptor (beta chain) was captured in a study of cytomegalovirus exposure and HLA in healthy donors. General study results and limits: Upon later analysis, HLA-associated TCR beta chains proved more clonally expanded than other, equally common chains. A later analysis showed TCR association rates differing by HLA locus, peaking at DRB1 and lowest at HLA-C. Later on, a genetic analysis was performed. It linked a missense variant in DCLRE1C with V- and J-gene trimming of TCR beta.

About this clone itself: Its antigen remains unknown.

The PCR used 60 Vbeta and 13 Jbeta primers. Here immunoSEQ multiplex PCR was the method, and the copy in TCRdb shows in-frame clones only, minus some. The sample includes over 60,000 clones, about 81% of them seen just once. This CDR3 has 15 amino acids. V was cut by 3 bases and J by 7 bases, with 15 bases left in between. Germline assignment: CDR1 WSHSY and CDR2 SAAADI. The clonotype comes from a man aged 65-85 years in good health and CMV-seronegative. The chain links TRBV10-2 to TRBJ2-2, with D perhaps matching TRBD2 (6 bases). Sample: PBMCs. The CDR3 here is CASSDGTEYHGELFF. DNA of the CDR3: TGCGCCAGCAGTGACGGGACTGAGTATCACGGGGAGCTGTTTTTT.